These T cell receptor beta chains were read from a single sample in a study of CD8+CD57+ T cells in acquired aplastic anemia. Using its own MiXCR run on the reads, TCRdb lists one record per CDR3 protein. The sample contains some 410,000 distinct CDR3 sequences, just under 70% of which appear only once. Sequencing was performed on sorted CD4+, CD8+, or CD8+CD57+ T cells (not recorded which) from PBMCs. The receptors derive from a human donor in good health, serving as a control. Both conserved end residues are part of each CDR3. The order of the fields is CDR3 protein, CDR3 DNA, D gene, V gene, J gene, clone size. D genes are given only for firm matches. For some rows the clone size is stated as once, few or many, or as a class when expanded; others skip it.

CASRESANTEAFF	TGCGCCAGCAGGGAGAGCGCGAACACTGAAGCTTTCTTT	NA	TRBV10-2	TRBJ1-1	few
CASSLQDAQYF	TGTGCCAGCAGCCTTCAAGACGCGCAGTATTTT	NA	TRBV5-6	TRBJ2-3	NA
CASSADRVGAFF	TGCGCCAGCAGTGCCGACAGGGTAGGTGCTTTCTTT	TRBD1	TRBV4-3	TRBJ1-1	NA
CASSQEGGTATPAF	TGTGCCAGCAGTCAAGAAGGGGGAACTGCAACCCCAGCATTT	NA	TRBV7-2	TRBJ1-4	NA
CASSISQGYSYEQYF	TGTGCCAGCAGCATCTCACAGGGCTACTCCTACGAGCAGTACTTC	NA	TRBV12-3/TRBV12-4	TRBJ2-7	NA
CSANFRNYDHEQYF	TGCAGTGCTAATTTCCGAAACTACGATCACGAGCAGTACTTC	NA	TRBV20-1	TRBJ2-7	NA
CASSYQPGTRGNQPQHF	TGTGCCAGCAGTTATCAACCTGGGACGCGGGGCAATCAGCCCCAGCATTTT	NA	TRBV6-6	TRBJ1-5	many
CASSQGDRGAFF	TGTGCCAGCAGCCAGGGTGACAGGGGAGCTTTCTTT	TRBD1	TRBV3-1	TRBJ1-1	NA
CASSYDREETQYF	TGTGCCAGCAGTTACGACAGGGAAGAGACCCAGTACTTC	TRBD1	TRBV6-2/TRBV6-3	TRBJ2-5	many
CASSLPLQGNTEAFF	TGTGCCAGCAGTCTACCATTACAGGGCAACACTGAAGCTTTCTTT	NA	TRBV12-3/TRBV12-4	TRBJ1-1	once
CASSLLGQGGEKLFF	TGTGCCAGCAGCCTTCTAGGACAGGGAGGGGAAAAACTGTTTTTT	NA	TRBV3-2	TRBJ1-4	few